This T cell receptor beta chain was documented in a study of shared clonotypes between healthy human individuals. Study at large: CD8 memory received one plate per donor, CD8 naive two, CD4 memory three and CD4 naive three.

CDR1 and CDR2 (germline): SGHAT, FQDESV (reference sequence). The CDR3 extends over 15 amino acids. The V gene end was trimmed by 3 bases and the J gene end by 5 bases; junction bases not matched to a gene: 5. Repertoires were generated with immunoSEQ multiplex PCR, while TCRdb's copy carries only in-frame clones and drops some. This table has approximately 2.5 million clones, over 85% appearing once. Worth noting for this clone: Its specificity is not known.

A CD45RA-negative memory subset and a CD45RA+ naive subset were separated from the CD4+ cells. Study outcomes and limitations: Exclusively blood specimens were collected; tissue repertoires likely differ.

The TCR comes from a man aged 18-30 years in good health. Some clones in this sample may be carry-over from other donors' samples. What was sequenced was naive CD4+ T cells from PBMCs. Described subset: CD45RA+ positively selected. The rearrangement links TRBV11-1 to TRBJ2-1; 9 positions match TRBD1. The CDR3 reads CASSFDRGVHNEQFF. The CDR3 DNA follows: TGTGCCAGCAGCTTCGACAGGGGGGTCCACAATGAGCAGTTCTTC.